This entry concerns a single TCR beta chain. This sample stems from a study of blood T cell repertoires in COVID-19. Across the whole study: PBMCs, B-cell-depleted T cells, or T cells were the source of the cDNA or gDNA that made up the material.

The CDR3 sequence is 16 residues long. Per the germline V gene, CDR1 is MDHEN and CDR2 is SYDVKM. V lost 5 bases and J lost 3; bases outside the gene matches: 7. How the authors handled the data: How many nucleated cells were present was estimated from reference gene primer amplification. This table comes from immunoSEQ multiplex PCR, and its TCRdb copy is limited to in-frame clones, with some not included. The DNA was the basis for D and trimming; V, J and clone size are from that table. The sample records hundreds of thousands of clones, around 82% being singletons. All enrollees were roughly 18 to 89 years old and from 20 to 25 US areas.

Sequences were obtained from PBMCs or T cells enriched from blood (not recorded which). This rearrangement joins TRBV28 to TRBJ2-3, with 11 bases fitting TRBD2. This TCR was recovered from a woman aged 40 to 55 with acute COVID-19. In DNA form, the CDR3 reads TGTGCCAGCAGTCCTACTAGCGGGAGATGGACAGATACGCAGTATTTT. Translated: CASSPTSGRWTDTQYF.